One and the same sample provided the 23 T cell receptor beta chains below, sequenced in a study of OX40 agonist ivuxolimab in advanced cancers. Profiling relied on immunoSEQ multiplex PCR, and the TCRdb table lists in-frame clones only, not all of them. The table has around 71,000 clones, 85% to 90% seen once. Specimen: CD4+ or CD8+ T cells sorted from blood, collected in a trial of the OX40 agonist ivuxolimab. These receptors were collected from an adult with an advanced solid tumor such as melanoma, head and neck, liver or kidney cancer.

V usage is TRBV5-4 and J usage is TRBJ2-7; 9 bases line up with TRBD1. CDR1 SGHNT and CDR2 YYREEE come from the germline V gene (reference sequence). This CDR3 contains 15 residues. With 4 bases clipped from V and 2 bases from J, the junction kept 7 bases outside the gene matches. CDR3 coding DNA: TGTGCCAGCAGCGGGCCGGGACAGGGACCCTACGAGCAGTACTTC. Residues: CASSGPGQGPYEQYF.

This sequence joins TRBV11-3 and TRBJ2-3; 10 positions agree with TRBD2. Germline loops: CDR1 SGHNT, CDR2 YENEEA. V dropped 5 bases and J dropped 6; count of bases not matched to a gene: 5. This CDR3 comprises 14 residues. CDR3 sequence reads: CASSEGTSEDTQYF. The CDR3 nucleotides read TGTGCCAGCAGCGAAGGGACTAGCGAGGATACGCAGTATTTT.

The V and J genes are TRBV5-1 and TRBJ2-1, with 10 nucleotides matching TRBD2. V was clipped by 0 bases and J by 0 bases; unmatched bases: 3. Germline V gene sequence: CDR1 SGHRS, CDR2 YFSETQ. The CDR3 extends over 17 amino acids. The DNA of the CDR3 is TGCGCCAGCAGCTTGGCCGGGACTAGCGTCTCCTACAATGAGCAGTTCTTC. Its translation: CASSLAGTSVSYNEQFF.

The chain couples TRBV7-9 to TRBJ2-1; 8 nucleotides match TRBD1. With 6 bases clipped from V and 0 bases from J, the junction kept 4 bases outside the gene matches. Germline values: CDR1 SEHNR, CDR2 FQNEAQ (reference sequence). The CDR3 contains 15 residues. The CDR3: CASRTGDRSYNEQFF. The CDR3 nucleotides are TGTGCCAGCAGGACAGGGGACCGCTCCTACAATGAGCAGTTCTTC.

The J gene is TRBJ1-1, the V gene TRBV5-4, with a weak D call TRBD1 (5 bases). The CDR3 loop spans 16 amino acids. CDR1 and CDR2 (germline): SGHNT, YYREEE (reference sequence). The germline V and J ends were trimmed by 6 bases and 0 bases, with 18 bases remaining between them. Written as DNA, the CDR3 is TGTGCCAGCACCCCCTCCGGGGCAGGAATGAACACTGAAGCTTTCTTT. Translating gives CASTPSGAGMNTEAFF.

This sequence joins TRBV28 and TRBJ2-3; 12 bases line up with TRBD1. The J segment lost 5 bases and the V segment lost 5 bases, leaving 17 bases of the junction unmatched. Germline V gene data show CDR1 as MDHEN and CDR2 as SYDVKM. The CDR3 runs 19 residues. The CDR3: CASSPHPGTGGAGKDTQYF. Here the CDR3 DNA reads TGTGCCAGCAGTCCCCATCCCGGGACAGGGGGCGCGGGGAAAGATACGCAGTATTTT.

Here the CDR3 DNA reads TGTGCCAGCAGCTTGTCGGGGAACTCTGGAAACACCATATATTTT. Translating gives CASSLSGNSGNTIYF. The rearrangement joins TRBV7-2 to TRBJ1-3, with D uncertain. This CDR3 contains 15 residues. The V end lost 3 bases, the J end lost 0 bases, and 9 bases lay between the germline ends. CDR1 SGHTA and CDR2 FQGNSA come from the germline V gene.

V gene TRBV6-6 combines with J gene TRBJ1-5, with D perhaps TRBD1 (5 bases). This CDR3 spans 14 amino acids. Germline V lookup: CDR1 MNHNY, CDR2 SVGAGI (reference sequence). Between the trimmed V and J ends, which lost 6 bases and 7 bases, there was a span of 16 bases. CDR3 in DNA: TGTGCCAGCAGAGCTGGTCAGGGAAAACAGCCCCAGCATTTT. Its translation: CASRAGQGKQPQHF.

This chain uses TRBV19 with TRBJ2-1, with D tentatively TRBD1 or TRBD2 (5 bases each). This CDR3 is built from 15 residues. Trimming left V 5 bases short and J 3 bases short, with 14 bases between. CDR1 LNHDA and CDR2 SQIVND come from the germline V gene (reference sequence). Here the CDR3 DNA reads TGTGCCAGTAGTCTTCCGGGACCAGTCTACAATGAGCAGTTCTTC. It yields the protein CASSLPGPVYNEQFF.

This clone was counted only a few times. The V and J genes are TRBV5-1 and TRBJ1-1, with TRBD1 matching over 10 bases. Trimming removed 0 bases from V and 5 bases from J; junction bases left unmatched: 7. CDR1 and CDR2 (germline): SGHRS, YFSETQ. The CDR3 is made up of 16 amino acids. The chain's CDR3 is CASSLETGTGVTEAFF. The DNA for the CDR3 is TGCGCCAGCAGCTTGGAAACCGGGACAGGGGTAACTGAAGCTTTCTTT.

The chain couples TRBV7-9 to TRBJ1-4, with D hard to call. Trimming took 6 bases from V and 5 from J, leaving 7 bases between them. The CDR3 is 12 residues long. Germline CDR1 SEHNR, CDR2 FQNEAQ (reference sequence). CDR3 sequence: CASRGSNEKLFF. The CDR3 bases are TGTGCCAGCAGGGGGTCCAATGAAAAACTGTTTTTT.

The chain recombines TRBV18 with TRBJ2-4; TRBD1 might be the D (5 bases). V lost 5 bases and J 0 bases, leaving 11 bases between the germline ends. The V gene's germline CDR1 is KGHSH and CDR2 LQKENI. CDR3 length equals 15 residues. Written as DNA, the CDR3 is TGTGCCAGCTCAGCAGACAGCCTAGCCAAAAACATTCAGTACTTC. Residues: CASSADSLAKNIQYF.

In nucleotides, the CDR3 is TGTGCCAGCAGTTTCTCCACCTGGGGGCGAGCTAATGAAAAACTGTTTTTT. It encodes CASSFSTWGRANEKLFF. The V call is TRBV28, the J call TRBJ1-4; TRBD1 might be the D (6 bases). CDR3 length equals 17 residues. Trimming left V 3 bases short and J 3 bases short, with 17 bases between. Germline CDR1 and CDR2: MDHEN and SYDVKM.

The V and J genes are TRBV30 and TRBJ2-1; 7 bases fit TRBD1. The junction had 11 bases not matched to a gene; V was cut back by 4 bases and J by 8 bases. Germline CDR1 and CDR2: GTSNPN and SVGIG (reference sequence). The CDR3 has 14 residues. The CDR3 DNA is TGTGCCTGGACCCTAAAAGGGGGCGCAGATGAGCAGTTCTTC. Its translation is CAWTLKGGADEQFF.

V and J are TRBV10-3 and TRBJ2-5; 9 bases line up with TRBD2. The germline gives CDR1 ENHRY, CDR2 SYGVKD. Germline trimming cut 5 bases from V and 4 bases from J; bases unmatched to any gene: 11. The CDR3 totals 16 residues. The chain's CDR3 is CAISFSGRGHTETQYF. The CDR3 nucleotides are TGTGCCATCAGTTTTAGCGGGAGAGGCCACACAGAGACCCAGTACTTC.

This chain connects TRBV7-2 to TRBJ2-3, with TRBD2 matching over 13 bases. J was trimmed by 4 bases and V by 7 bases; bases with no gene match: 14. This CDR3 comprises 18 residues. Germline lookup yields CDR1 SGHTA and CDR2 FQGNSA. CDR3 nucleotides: TGTGCCAGCACCCTTAGAATCCGGACTAGCGGGGGCCCAGATACGCAGTATTTT. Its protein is CASTLRIRTSGGPDTQYF.

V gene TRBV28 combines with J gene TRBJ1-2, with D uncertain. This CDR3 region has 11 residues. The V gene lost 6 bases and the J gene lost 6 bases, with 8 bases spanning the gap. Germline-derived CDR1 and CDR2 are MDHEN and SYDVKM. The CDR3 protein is CASRLQDGYTF. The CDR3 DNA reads TGTGCCAGCAGGTTGCAGGATGGCTACACCTTC.

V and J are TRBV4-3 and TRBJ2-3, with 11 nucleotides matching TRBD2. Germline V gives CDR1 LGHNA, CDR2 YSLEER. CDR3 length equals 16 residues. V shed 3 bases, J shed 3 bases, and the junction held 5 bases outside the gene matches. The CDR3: CASSQRGLAVTDTQYF. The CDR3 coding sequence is TGCGCCAGCAGCCAGAGGGGACTAGCGGTAACAGATACGCAGTATTTT.

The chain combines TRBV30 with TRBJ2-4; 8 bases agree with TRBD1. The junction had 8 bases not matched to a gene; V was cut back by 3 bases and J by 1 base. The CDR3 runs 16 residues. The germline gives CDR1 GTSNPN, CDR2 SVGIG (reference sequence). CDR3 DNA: TGTGCCTGGAGCGACAGGGGAATTTTGGCCAAAAACATTCAGTACTTC. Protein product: CAWSDRGILAKNIQYF.

The CDR3 nucleotides are TGTGCCAGCTCTCCGGACAGGATGAACACCGGGGAGCTGTTTTTT. Translated: CASSPDRMNTGELFF. The chain links TRBV18 to TRBJ2-2; 7 nucleotides agree with TRBD1. With V trimmed by 6 bases and J by 1 base, 5 bases remained unmatched. This CDR3 comprises 15 residues. The germline V gene has CDR1 KGHSH and CDR2 LQKENI.

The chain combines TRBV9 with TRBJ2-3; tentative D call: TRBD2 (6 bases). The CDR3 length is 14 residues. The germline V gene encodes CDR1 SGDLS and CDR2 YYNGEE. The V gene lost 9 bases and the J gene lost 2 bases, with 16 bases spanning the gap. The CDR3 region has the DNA TGTGCCACTAACCGGGACTTATACACAGATACGCAGTATTTT. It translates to CATNRDLYTDTQYF.

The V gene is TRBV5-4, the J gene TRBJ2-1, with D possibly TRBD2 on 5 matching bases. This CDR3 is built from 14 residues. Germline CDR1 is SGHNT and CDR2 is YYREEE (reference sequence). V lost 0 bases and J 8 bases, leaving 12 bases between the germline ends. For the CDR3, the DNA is TGTGCCAGCAGCTTGGCGGGAAAGTTCGATGAGCAGTTCTTC. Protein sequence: CASSLAGKFDEQFF.

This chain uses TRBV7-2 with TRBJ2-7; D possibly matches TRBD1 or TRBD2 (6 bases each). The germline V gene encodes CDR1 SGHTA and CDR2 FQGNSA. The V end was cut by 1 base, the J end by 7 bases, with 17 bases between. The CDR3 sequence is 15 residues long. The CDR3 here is CASSLVGGTSYEQYF. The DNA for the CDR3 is TGTGCCAGCAGCTTAGTCGGGGGCACCTCGTATGAGCAGTACTTC.